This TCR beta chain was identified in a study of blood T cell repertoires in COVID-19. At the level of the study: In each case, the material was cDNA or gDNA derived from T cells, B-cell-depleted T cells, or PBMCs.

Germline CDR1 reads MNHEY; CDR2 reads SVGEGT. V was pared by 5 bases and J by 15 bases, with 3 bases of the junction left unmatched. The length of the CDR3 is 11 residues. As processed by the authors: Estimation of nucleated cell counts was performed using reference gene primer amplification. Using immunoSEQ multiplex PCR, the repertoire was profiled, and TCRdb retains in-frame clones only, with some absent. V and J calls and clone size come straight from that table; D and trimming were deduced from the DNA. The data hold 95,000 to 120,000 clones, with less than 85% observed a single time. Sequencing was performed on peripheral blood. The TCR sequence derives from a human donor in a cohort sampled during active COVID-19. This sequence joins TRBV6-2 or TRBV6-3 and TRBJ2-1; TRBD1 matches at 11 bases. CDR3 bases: TGTGCCAGCAGTCAAGGGACAGGGGGGTTCTTC. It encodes CASSQGTGGFF.